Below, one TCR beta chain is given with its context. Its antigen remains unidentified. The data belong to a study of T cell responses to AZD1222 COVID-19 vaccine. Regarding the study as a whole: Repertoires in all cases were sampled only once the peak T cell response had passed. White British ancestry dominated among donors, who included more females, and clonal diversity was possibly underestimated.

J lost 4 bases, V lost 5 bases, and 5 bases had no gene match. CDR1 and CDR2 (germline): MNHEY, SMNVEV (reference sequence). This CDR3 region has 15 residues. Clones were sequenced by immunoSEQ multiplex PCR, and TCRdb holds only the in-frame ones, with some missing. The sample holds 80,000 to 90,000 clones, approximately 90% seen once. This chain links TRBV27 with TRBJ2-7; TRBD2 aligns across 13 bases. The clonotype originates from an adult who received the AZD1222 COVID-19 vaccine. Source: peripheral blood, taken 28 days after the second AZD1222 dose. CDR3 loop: CASSARTSGGYEQYF. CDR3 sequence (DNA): TGTGCCAGCAGTGCCCGGACTAGCGGGGGTTACGAGCAGTACTTC.